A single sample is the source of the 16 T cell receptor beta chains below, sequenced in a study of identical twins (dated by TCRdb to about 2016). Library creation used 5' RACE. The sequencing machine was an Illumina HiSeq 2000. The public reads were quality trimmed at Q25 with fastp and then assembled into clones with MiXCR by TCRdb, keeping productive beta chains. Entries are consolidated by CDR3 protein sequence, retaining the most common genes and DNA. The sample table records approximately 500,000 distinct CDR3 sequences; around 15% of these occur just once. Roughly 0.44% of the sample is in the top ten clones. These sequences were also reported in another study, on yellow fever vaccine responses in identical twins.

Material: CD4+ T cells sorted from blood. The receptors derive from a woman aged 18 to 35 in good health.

The DNA of the CDR3 is TGCAGTGCTAGAGGGCTAGCGGGAGGGGGGAGTGAGCAGTTCTTC. Its protein product is CSARGLAGGGSEQFF. This chain connects TRBV20-1 to TRBJ2-1; 12 bases fit TRBD2. The V segment lost 1 base and the J segment 9 bases; nucleotides outside the gene matches: 7. The CDR3 has 15 residues. Germline-derived CDR1 and CDR2 are DFQATT and SNEGSKA (reference sequence).

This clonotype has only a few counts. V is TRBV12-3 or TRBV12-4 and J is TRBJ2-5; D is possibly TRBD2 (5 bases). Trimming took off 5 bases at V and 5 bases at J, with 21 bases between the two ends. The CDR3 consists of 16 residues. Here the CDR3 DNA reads TGTGCCAGCAGTCAACCCGCGCTAGCCGGTGGGGAGACCCAGTACTTC. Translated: CASSQPALAGGETQYF.

The CDR3 loop is CASSEGWQETQYF. CDR3 DNA sequence: TGTGCCAGCAGTGAGGGTTGGCAAGAGACCCAGTACTTC. J is TRBJ2-5 and V is TRBV2; unclear D gene. The CDR3 is 13 residues long. Trimming removed 3 bases from V and 2 bases from J, with 7 bases in between. CDR1 is SNHLY, CDR2 FYNNEI, per germline.

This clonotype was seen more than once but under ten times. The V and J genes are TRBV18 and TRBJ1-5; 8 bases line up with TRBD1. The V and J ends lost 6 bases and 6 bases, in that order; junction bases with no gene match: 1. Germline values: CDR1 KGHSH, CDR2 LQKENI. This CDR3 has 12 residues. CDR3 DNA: TGTGCCAGCTCGACAGGGGCTCAGCCCCAGCATTTT. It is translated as CASSTGAQPQHF.

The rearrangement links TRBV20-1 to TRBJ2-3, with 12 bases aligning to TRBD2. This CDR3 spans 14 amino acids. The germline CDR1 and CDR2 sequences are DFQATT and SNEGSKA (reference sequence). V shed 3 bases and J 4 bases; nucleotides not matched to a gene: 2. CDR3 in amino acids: CSARLAGGADTQYF. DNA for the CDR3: TGCAGTGCTAGGCTAGCGGGAGGGGCAGATACGCAGTATTTT.

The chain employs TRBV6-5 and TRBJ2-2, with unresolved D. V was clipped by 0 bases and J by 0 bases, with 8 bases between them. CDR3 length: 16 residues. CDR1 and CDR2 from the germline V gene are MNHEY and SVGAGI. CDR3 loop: CASSYSPATNTGELFF. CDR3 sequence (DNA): TGTGCCAGCAGTTACTCCCCAGCGACGAACACCGGGGAGCTGTTTTTT.

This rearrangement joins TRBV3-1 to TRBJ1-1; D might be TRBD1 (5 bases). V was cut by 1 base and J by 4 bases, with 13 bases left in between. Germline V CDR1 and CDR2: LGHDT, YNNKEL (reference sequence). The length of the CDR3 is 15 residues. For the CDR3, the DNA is TGTGCCAGCAGCCAAGCTAGCCTCGGGGGCACTGAAGCTTTCTTT. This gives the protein CASSQASLGGTEAFF.

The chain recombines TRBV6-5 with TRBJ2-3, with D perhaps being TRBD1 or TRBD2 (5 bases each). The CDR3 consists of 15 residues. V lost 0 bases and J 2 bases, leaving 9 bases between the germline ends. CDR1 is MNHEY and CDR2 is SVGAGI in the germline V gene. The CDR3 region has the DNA TGTGCCAGCAGTTACTCGAGAGGGGTCACAGATACGCAGTATTTT. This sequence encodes CASSYSRGVTDTQYF.

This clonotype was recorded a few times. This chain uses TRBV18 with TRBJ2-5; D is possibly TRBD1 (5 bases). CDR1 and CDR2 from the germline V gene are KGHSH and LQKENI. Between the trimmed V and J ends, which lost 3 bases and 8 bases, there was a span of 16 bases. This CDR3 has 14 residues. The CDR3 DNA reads TGTGCCAGCTCACCGGTCCTGGGGCTGGTCACCCAGTACTTC. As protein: CASSPVLGLVTQYF.

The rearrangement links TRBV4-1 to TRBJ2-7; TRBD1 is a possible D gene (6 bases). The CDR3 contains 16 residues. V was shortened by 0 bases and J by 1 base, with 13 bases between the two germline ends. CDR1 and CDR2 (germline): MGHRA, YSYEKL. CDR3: CASSQEVSDRSYEQYF. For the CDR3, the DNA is TGCGCCAGCAGCCAAGAGGTCTCGGACAGATCCTACGAGCAGTACTTC.

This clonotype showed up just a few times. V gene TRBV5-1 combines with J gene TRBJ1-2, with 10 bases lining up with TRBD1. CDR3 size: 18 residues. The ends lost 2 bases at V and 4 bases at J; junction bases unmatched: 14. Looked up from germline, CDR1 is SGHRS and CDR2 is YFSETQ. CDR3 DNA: TGCGCCAGCAGCTTATTACCCTGGACAGGGGGTTCAACCTATGGCTACACCTTC. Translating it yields CASSLLPWTGGSTYGYTF.

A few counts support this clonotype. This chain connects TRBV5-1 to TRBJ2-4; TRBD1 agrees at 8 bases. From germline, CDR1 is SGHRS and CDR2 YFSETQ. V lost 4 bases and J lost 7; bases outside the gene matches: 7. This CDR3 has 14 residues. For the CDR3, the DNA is TGCGCCAGCAGCGCAGGACAGGGAGTGAACATTCAGTACTTC. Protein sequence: CASSAGQGVNIQYF.

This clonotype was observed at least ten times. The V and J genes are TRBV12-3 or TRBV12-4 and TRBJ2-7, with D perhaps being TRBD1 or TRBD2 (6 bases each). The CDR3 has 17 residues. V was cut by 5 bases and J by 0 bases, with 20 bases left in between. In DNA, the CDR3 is TGTGCCAGCAGTCGGAACACAGGGACTCGATCCTCCTACGAGCAGTACTTC. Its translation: CASSRNTGTRSSYEQYF.

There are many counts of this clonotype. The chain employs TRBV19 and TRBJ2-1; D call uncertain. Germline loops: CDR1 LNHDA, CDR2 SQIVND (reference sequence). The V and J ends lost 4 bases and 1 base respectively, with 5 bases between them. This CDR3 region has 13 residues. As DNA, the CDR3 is TGTGCCAGTAGTAGGGGTTCCTACAATGAGCAGTTCTTC. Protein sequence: CASSRGSYNEQFF.

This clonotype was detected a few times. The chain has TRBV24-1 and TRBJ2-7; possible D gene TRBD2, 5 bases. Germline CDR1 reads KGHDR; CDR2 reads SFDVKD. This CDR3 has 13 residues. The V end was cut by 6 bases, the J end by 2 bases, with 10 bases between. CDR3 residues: CATSPAAAYEQYF. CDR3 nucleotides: TGTGCCACCAGTCCAGCGGCAGCCTACGAGCAGTACTTC.

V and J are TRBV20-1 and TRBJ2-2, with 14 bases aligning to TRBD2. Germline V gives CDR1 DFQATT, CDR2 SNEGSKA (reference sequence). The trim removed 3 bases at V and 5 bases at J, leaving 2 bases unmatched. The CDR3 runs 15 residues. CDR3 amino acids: CSARTSGGVTGELFF. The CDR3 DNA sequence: TGCAGTGCTAGGACTAGCGGGGGGGTTACCGGGGAGCTGTTTTTT.